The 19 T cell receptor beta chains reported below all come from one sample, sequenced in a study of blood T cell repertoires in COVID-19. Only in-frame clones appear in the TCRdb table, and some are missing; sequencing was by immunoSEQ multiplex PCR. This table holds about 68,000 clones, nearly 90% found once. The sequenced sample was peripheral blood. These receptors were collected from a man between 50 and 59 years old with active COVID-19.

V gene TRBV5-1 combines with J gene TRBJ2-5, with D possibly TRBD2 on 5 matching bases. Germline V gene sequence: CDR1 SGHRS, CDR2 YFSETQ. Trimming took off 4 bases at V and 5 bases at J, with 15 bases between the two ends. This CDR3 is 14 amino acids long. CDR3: CASSPKSGGETQYF. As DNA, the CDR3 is TGCGCCAGCAGCCCCAAAAGTGGCGGGGAGACCCAGTACTTC.

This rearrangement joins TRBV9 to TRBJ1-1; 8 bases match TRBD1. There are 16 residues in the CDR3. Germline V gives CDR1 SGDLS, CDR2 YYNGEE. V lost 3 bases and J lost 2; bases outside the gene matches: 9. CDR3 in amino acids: CASSAGTGGFNTEAFF. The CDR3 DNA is TGTGCCAGCAGCGCAGGGACAGGCGGGTTTAACACTGAAGCTTTCTTT.

The CDR3 sequence: CASSLHQNTEAFF. The CDR3 DNA reads as TGTGCCAGCAGCTTACATCAAAACACTGAAGCTTTCTTT. The chain couples TRBV11-2 to TRBJ1-1; D gene ambiguous. This CDR3 contains 13 residues. Trimming pared 2 bases from V and 2 bases from J, leaving 6 bases between. Looked up from germline, CDR1 is SGHAT and CDR2 is FQNNGV.

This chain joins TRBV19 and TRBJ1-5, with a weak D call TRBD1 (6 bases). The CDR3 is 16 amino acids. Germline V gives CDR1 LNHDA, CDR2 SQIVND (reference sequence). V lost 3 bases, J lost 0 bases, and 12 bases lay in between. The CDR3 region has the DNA TGTGCCAGTAGTATGGCGACAGGCCATAGCAATCAGCCCCAGCATTTT. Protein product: CASSMATGHSNQPQHF.

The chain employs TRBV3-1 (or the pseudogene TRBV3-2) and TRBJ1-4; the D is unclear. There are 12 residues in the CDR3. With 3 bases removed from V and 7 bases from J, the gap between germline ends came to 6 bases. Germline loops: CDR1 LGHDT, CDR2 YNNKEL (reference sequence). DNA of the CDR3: TGTGCCAGCAGCCACTTGGCTGAAAAACTGTTTTTT. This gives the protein CASSHLAEKLFF.

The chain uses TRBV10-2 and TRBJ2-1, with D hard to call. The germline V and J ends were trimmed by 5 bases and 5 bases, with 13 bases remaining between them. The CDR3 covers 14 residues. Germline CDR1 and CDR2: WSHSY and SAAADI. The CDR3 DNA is TGCGCCAGCAGTCTAGACTCGTGGCACAATGAGCAGTTCTTC. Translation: CASSLDSWHNEQFF.

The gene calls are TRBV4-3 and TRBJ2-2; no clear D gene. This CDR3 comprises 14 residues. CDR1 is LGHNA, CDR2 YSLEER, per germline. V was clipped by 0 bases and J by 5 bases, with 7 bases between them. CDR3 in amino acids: CASSQEASTGELFF. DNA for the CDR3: TGCGCCAGCAGCCAAGAGGCCTCTACCGGGGAGCTGTTTTTT.

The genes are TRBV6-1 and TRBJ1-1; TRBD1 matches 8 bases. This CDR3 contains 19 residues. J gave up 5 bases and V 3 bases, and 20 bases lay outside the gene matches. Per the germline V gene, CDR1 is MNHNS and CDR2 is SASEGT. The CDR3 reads CASSDSQFLIRGRFTEAFF. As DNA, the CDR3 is TGTGCCAGCAGTGATTCTCAGTTCCTAATCAGGGGGCGCTTTACTGAAGCTTTCTTT.

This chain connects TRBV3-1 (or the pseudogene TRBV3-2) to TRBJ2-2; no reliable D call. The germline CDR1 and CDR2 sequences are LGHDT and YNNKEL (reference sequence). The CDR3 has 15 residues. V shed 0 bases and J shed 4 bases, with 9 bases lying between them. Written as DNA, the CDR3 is TGTGCCAGCAGCCAAGACCAAGGCGGCACCGGGGAGCTGTTTTTT. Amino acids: CASSQDQGGTGELFF.

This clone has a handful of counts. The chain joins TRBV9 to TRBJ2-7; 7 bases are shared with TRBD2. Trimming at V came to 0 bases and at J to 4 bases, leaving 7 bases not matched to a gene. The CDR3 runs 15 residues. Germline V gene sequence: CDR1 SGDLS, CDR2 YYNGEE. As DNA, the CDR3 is TGTGCCAGCAGCGTAGAGGCTAGCGGAGGGTACGAGCAGTACTTC. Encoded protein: CASSVEASGGYEQYF.

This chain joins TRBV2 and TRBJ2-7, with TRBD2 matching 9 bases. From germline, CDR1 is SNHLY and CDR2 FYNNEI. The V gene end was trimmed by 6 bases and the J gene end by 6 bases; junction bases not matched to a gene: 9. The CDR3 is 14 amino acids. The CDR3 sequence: CASSSSGARSEQYF. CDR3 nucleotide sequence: TGTGCCAGCAGCTCTAGCGGGGCGCGCTCCGAGCAGTACTTC.

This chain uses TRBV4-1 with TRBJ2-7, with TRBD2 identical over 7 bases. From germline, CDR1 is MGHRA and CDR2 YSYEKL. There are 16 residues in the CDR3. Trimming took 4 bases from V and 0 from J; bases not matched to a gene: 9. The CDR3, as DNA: TGCGCCAGCAGCCTGGGAGGGCTTACGAGCTCCTACGAGCAGTACTTC. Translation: CASSLGGLTSSYEQYF.

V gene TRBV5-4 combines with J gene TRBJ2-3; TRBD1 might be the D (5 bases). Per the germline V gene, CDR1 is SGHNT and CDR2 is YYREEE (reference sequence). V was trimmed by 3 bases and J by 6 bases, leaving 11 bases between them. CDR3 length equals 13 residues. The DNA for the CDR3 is TGTGCCAGCAGCTCCCCAGGGATGGATACGCAGTATTTT. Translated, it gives CASSSPGMDTQYF.

The CDR3 DNA sequence: TGTGCCAGCAGTGGTTTTCGGACAGGGGAAGCTAACTATGGCTACACCTTC. Translation gives CASSGFRTGEANYGYTF. The V gene is TRBV27, the J gene TRBJ1-2; TRBD1 agrees at 9 bases. The CDR3 spans 17 residues. Germline CDR1 and CDR2: MNHEY and SMNVEV (reference sequence). V trimming: 5 bases; J trimming: 0 bases; junction bases outside the gene matches: 10.

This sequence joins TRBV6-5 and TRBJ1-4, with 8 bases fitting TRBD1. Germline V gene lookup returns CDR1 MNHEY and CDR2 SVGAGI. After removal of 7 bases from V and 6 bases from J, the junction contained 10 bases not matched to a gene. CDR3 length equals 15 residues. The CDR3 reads CASNPAGGLDEKLFF. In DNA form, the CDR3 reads TGTGCCAGCAACCCCGCAGGGGGCCTCGATGAAAAACTGTTTTTT.

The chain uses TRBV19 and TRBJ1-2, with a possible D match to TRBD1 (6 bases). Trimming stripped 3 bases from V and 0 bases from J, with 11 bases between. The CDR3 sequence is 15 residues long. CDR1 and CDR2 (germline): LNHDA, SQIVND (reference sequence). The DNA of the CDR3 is TGTGCCAGTAGTATTGGAGGACAGCCTAACTATGGCTACACCTTC. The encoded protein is CASSIGGQPNYGYTF.

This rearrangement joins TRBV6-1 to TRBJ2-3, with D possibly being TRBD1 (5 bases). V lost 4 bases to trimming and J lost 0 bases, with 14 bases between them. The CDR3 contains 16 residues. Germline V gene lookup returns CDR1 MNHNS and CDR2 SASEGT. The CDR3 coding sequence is TGTGCCAGCAGTGGCCAGGACATCCCTAGCACAGATACGCAGTATTTT. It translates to CASSGQDIPSTDTQYF.

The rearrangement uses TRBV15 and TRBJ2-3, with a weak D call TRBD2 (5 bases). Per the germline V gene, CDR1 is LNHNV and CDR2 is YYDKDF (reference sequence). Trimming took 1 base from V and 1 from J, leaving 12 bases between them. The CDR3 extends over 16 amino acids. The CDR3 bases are TGTGCCACCAGCAGAGGAGAGCTAGCTCGCACAGATACGCAGTATTTT. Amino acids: CATSRGELARTDTQYF.

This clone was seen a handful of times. CDR3 region: CASRPELWGDEQYF. The CDR3 nucleotides are TGTGCCAGCAGACCTGAGTTATGGGGGGACGAGCAGTACTTC. The gene calls are TRBV6-5 and TRBJ2-7, with D perhaps matching TRBD2 (6 bases). The V gene's germline CDR1 is MNHEY and CDR2 SVGAGI. This CDR3 region has 14 residues. Trimming pared 6 bases from V and 5 bases from J, leaving 17 bases between.